What follows are 10 T cell receptor beta chains derived from one specimen sequenced in a study of T cell changes during pregnancy in multiple sclerosis. Sequencing was performed with immunoSEQ multiplex PCR; in TCRdb, only in-frame clones are kept and a portion is missing. The sample carries about 58,000 clones, under 95% recorded once. Sequenced here: CD4+ T cells from peripheral blood mononuclear cells, sampled after pregnancy. All receptors derive from a female donor in good health, enrolled as a control in a pregnancy study.

This clone showed up just once. The V call is TRBV18, the J call TRBJ2-5; D is unresolved. The CDR3 is 13 residues long. V lost 4 bases, J lost 0 bases, and 6 bases lay in between. Germline assignment: CDR1 KGHSH and CDR2 LQKENI. The chain's CDR3 is CASSHSHQETQYF. Written as DNA, the CDR3 is TGTGCCAGCTCACATAGTCACCAAGAGACCCAGTACTTC.

The chain has TRBV5-4 and TRBJ2-2, with 15 bases matching TRBD2. This CDR3 contains 18 residues. Trimming at V came to 4 bases and at J to 5 bases, leaving 9 bases not matched to a gene. Germline CDR1 and CDR2: SGHNT and YYREEE (reference sequence). This CDR3 is CASSAGTSGGRWTGELFF. The CDR3 bases are TGTGCCAGCAGCGCCGGGACTAGCGGGGGGCGGTGGACCGGGGAGCTGTTTTTT.

V is TRBV5-1 and J is TRBJ1-3, with D maybe TRBD1 (5 bases). CDR1 is SGHRS, CDR2 YFSETQ, per germline. CDR3 size: 15 residues. V dropped 0 bases and J dropped 3 bases, with 10 bases sitting between them. Here the CDR3 DNA reads TGCGCCAGCAGCTTGGCCCAGGGTCGTGGAAACACCATATATTTT. It yields the protein CASSLAQGRGNTIYF.

The chain has TRBV5-1 and TRBJ1-2, with D tentatively TRBD1 (6 bases). The CDR3 is made up of 15 amino acids. Germline assignment: CDR1 SGHRS and CDR2 YFSETQ. Trimming stripped 0 bases from V and 0 bases from J, with 9 bases between. The CDR3 loop reads CASSLGTDTNYGYTF. The CDR3 bases are TGCGCCAGCAGCTTGGGGACAGATACTAACTATGGCTACACCTTC. The whole variable domain, filled in from reference TRBV5-1 and TRBJ1-2, reads KAGVTQTPRYLIKTRGQQVTLSCSPISGHRSVSWYQQTPGQGLQFLFEYFSETQRNKGNFPGRFSGRQFSNSRSEMNVSTLELGDSALYLCASSLGTDTNYGYTFGSGTRLTVV.

This sequence joins TRBV7-8 and TRBJ1-1; D remains unclear. CDR1 is SGHVS and CDR2 is FQNEAQ in the germline V gene. Between the trimmed V and J ends, which lost 5 bases and 4 bases, there was a span of 14 bases. The CDR3 has 14 residues. The CDR3 spells CASSEMDWATEAFF. The CDR3, as DNA: TGTGCCAGCAGCGAGATGGACTGGGCCACTGAAGCTTTCTTT.

This rearrangement joins TRBV15 to TRBJ2-5; 7 nucleotides align to TRBD1. The germline V gene encodes CDR1 LNHNV and CDR2 YYDKDF (reference sequence). V shed 0 bases and J 4 bases; nucleotides not matched to a gene: 2. CDR3 size: 14 residues. The CDR3 DNA reads TGTGCCACCAGCAGAGACAGGGGGACAGAGACCCAGTACTTC. The encoded protein is CATSRDRGTETQYF.

The chain combines TRBV7-2 with TRBJ1-5; D remains unclear. The CDR3 is 13 residues long. V lost 1 base and J lost 7, with 8 bases in between. Germline V gene lookup returns CDR1 SGHTA and CDR2 FQGNSA. CDR3 in DNA: TGTGCCAGCAGCTTAGGTGGCATGCAGCCCCAGCATTTT. This encodes CASSLGGMQPQHF.

The V call is TRBV30, the J call TRBJ1-2; D is undetermined. The CDR3 length is 18 residues. From germline, CDR1 is GTSNPN and CDR2 SVGIG (reference sequence). Trimming removed 0 bases from V and 2 bases from J, with 22 bases in between. The CDR3 DNA sequence: TGTGCCTGGAGTGTAGGCGTTGGGCGGGCGATTGGAAACTATGGCTACACCTTC. Its protein is CAWSVGVGRAIGNYGYTF.

The V and J genes are TRBV6-6 and TRBJ2-1, with a tentative D call TRBD1 (5 bases). Trimming cost V 7 bases and J 7 bases, with 14 bases left between them. The CDR3 is made up of 13 amino acids. CDR1 and CDR2 from the germline V gene are MNHNY and SVGAGI (reference sequence). DNA of the CDR3: TGTGCCAGCAAGGGCGGACACCTTAATGAGCAGTTCTTC. Amino acids: CASKGGHLNEQFF.

The J gene is TRBJ1-3, the V gene TRBV18; D unclear. Per the germline V gene, CDR1 is KGHSH and CDR2 is LQKENI. This CDR3 region has 14 residues. V gave up 3 bases and J gave up 2 bases, with 8 bases separating them. CDR3 residues: CASSPGSPGNTIYF. As DNA, the CDR3 is TGTGCCAGCTCACCGGGGAGCCCTGGAAACACCATATATTTT.